This T cell receptor (beta chain) was found in a study of regulatory T cells in long-lasting Graves disease. The CDR3 extends over 14 amino acids. Germline CDR1 is MNHNS and CDR2 is SASEGT. J gave up 5 bases and V 4 bases, and 5 bases lay outside the gene matches. Time point given: newly diagnosed GD, antithyroid drugs for less than 3 months. PBMC RNA served as the TCR library source. Graves' disease diagnosis was established per American Thyroid Association guidelines. TCR beta libraries were built with iRepertoire HTBI primers and Arm-PCR of CDR3 regions. TCRdb used MiXCR to reprocess the multiplex PCR reads, holding one entry per CDR3 protein. The sample yields some 250,000 distinct CDR3 sequences, around 20% seen once.

V and J are TRBV6-1 and TRBJ1-1; 9 nucleotides agree with TRBD1. The TCR sequence derives from a female donor with Graves disease. The starting material was peripheral blood mononuclear cells (PBMCs), obtained at new diagnosis, from a patient treated with antithyroid drugs. The chain's CDR3 is CASSGWTGVTEAFF. CDR3 nucleotide sequence: TGTGCCAGCAGTGGCTGGACAGGGGTAACTGAAGCTTTCTTT.